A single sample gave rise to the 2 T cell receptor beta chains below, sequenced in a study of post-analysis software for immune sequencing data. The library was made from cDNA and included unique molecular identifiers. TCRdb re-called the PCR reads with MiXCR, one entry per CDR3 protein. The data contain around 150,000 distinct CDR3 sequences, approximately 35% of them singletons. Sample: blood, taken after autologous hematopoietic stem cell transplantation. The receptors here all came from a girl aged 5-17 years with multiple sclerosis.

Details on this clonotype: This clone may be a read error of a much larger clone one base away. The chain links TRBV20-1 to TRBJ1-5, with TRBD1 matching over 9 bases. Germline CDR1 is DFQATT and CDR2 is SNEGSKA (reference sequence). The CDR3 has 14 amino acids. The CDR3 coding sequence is TGCAGTGCGGTACAGGGGGCGTACAATCAGCCCCCGCATTTT. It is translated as CSAVQGAYNQPPHF.

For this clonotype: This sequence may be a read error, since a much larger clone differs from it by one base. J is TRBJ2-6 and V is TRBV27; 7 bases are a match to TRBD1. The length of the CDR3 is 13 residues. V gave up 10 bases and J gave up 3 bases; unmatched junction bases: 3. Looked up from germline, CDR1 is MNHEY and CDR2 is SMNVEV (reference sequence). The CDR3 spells CAIQGDGANVLTF. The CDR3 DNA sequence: TGTGCCATCCAGGGGGATGGGGCCAACGTCCTGACTTTC.